The rows below give T cell receptor beta chains drawn from one sample of a study of shared clonotypes between healthy human individuals. The method was immunoSEQ multiplex PCR; TCRdb's version includes in-frame clones alone and lacks a portion of them. The sample gives millions of clones, 85% to 95% of which show up once; about 1.1% is in the top ten. Sequencing was performed on naive CD8+ T cells sorted from blood. Receptor source: a man aged 18 to 29 in good health. Both conserved end residues are part of each CDR3. A D gene is named only where the DNA matches it firmly. Size is stated for part of the rows, as once, few or many counts, or as a class when the clone is expanded.

D gene	clone size	V gene	J gene	CDR3 DNA	CDR3 protein
TRBD2	NA	TRBV7-9	TRBJ2-1	TGTGCCAGCAGCTTATTAGCGGGGGGCAATGAGCAGTTCTTC	CASSLLAGGNEQFF
NA	NA	TRBV7-7	TRBJ2-2	TGTGCTAGCAGCCGACTACTTGCTACCGGGGAGCTGTTTTTT	CASSRLLATGELFF
TRBD2	once	TRBV6-1	TRBJ2-7	TGTGCCAGCCGGCCCGGGGGGTCGTACGAGCAGTACTTC	CASRPGGSYEQYF
NA	NA	TRBV19	TRBJ1-1	TGTGCCAGTAGCCGACCCCAGTCGGGGAACACTGAAGCTTTCTTT	CASSRPQSGNTEAFF
NA	NA	TRBV27	TRBJ2-7	TGTGCCAGCGGGGGGTACAGGAACGAGCAGTACTTC	CASGGYRNEQYF
NA	NA	TRBV18	TRBJ2-1	TGTGCCAGCTCACCCCCGGACAACTCCTACAATGAGCAGTTCTTC	CASSPPDNSYNEQFF
NA	NA	TRBV7-9	TRBJ1-2	TGTGCCAGCAGCGGTTGGACAGCCTATGGCTACACCTTC	CASSGWTAYGYTF
NA	once	TRBV4-1	TRBJ1-1	TGCGCCAGCAGTCTACAGGGCAGGGGTGAAGCTTTCTTT	CASSLQGRGEAFF
TRBD1	once	TRBV19	TRBJ2-3	TGTGCCAGTAGTGGGGACAGGGTTAGCACAGATACGCAGTATTTT	CASSGDRVSTDTQYF
TRBD1	NA	TRBV28	TRBJ2-7	TGTGCCAGCAGTCATAGGGGACAGGGTTCCTACGAGCAGTACTTC	CASSHRGQGSYEQYF
NA	NA	TRBV5-6	TRBJ2-7	TGTGCCAGCAGCATTGGGGGGGGACACCCCGAGCAGTACTTC	CASSIGGGHPEQYF
TRBD2	NA	TRBV5-6	TRBJ2-1	TGTGCCAGCAGCTTAGGGACTAGCGGAACTAATGAGCAGTTCTTC	CASSLGTSGTNEQFF
TRBD2	NA	TRBV27	TRBJ2-5	TGTGCCAGCAGTTTGATTCCAGCGGGGGGGCCGGAGACCCAGTACTTC	CASSLIPAGGPETQYF
TRBD2	NA	TRBV7-9	TRBJ2-3	TGTGCCAGCAGCCCCAGGACTAGCGGGACGACAGATACGCAGTATTTT	CASSPRTSGTTDTQYF
TRBD1	NA	TRBV7-9	TRBJ1-2	TGTGCCAGCAGCTCCCCCCTTACCTGGACAGGGAATGGCTACACCTTC	CASSSPLTWTGNGYTF
NA	NA	TRBV10-2	TRBJ1-2	TGCGCCAGCAGTGAGACCGGGTGGGGAGATGGCTACACCTTC	CASSETGWGDGYTF
NA	NA	TRBV6-5	TRBJ2-7	TGTGCCAGCAGTTTCGCAGGGCCCTACGAGCAGTACTTC	CASSFAGPYEQYF
NA	NA	TRBV30	TRBJ2-3	TGTGCCTGGAGTCGACTAGCAGATACGCAGTATTTT	CAWSRLADTQYF
NA	NA	TRBV21-1	TRBJ2-7	TGTGCCAGCAGCAAAGGGCCCCTAGCGCCTTCCCCACACATCAACGAGCAGTACTTC	CASSKGPLAPSPHINEQYF
TRBD2	NA	TRBV27	TRBJ2-3	TGTGCCAGCAGTTTCCATCGATTAGCGGGAGCCGGCACAGATACGCAGTATTTT	CASSFHRLAGAGTDTQYF
NA	NA	TRBV10-2	TRBJ2-2	TGCGCCAGCAGTGAGTCGACGACTGGGGTGAACACCGGGGAGCTGTTTTTT	CASSESTTGVNTGELFF
NA	NA	TRBV7-9	TRBJ1-5	TGTGCCAGCAGCTTAGCCACAGCGATAGGGGGGGGTAGCAATCAGCCCCAGCATTTT	CASSLATAIGGGSNQPQHF
TRBD1	NA	TRBV29-1	TRBJ2-7	TGCAGCGTTAAGGACAGGGGGCGCCCCTACGAGCAGTACTTC	CSVKDRGRPYEQYF
NA	NA	TRBV28	TRBJ1-5	TGTGCCAGCAGTTTTTACGGGGAAAGCAATCAGCCCCAGCATTTT	CASSFYGESNQPQHF
TRBD1	NA	TRBV5-1	TRBJ1-1	TGCGCCAGCAGTTTGACAGGGGGCTTGAACACTGAAGCTTTCTTT	CASSLTGGLNTEAFF
NA	NA	TRBV25-1	TRBJ1-1	TGTGCCAGCACCTGGGGCCTCAACACTGAAGCTTTCTTT	CASTWGLNTEAFF
TRBD1	once	TRBV19	TRBJ1-1	TGTGCCAGTAGTCCCCCGGACAGGGGGGGCGAAGACACTGAAGCTTTCTTT	CASSPPDRGGEDTEAFF
TRBD1	NA	TRBV4-1	TRBJ1-2	TGCGCCAGCAGCCAAGGGACAGGGCACTATGGCTACACCTTC	CASSQGTGHYGYTF
NA	NA	TRBV11-2	TRBJ2-3	TGTGCCAGCAGCTTCCGAGGGATCGGGGCAGATACGCAGTATTTT	CASSFRGIGADTQYF
NA	few	TRBV7-9	TRBJ1-2	TGTGCCAGCAGCTTAGGGCCCGATGGCTACACCTTC	CASSLGPDGYTF
NA	NA	TRBV25-1	TRBJ1-5	TGTGCCAGCAGCCCCGGTGGACAGCCCCAGCATTTT	CASSPGGQPQHF
NA	NA	TRBV27	TRBJ2-3	TGTGCCAGCAGTTTATTAGCTGCGGGCACAGATACGCAGTATTTT	CASSLLAAGTDTQYF
TRBD1	NA	TRBV6-5	TRBJ1-5	TGTGCCAGCAGTTACTCGGGACAGAATCAGCCCCAGCATTTT	CASSYSGQNQPQHF
NA	NA	TRBV9	TRBJ2-7	TGTGCCAGCAGCCCGAGCGTATCAATGTACGAGCAGTACTTC	CASSPSVSMYEQYF
NA	NA	TRBV6-5	TRBJ2-3	TGTGCCAGCAGTTACTCCTACGATTATGAAGATACGCAGTATTTT	CASSYSYDYEDTQYF
NA	NA	TRBV30	TRBJ2-3	TGTGCCTGGGAAACAGGGGGGGGGTCAGATACGCAGTATTTT	CAWETGGGSDTQYF